This record concerns one T cell receptor (beta chain) sequence. The antigen remains undetermined. The donors, nominally healthy at sampling, likely had unrecorded immune exposures. This entry comes from a study of cytomegalovirus exposure and HLA in healthy donors. General study results and limits: As a later analysis revealed, the rate of TCR association differed by HLA locus, with DRB1 most and HLA-C fewest.

PCR employed 60 Vbeta and 13 Jbeta primers. The repertoire was sequenced with immunoSEQ multiplex PCR; TCRdb's copy has only in-frame clones and lacks some. This sample contains over 150,000 clones. Sequenced material: PBMCs. The source is a boy aged 5-17 years in good health and CMV-seronegative.

CDR3 nucleotides: TGCAGCGCCAGCAGGGGTAAGGGGGGCTACACCTTC. As protein: CSASRGKGGYTF. V gene TRBV29-1 combines with J gene TRBJ1-2; maybe TRBD1 (6 bases). Germline CDR1 is SQVTM and CDR2 is ANQGSEA. Trimming left V 7 bases short and J 8 bases short, with 17 bases between. The CDR3 consists of 12 residues.